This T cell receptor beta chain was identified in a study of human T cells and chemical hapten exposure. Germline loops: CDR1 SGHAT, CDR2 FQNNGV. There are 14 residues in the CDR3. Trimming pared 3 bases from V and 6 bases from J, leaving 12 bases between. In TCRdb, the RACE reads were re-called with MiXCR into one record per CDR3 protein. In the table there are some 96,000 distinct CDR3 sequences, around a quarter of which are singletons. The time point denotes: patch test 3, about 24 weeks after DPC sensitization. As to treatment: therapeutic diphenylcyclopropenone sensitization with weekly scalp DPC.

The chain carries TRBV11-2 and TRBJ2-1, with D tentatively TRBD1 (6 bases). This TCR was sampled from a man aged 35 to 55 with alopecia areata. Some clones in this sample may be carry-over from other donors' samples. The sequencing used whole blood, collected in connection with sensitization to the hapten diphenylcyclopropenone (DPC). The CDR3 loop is CASSLLGGPNEQFF. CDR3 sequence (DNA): TGTGCCAGCAGCTTGCTAGGGGGTCCCAATGAGCAGTTCTTC. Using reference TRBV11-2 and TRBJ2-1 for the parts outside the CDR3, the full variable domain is EAGVAQSPRYKIIEKRQSVAFWCNPISGHATLYWYQQILGQGPKLLIQFQNNGVVDDSQLPKDRFSAERLKGVDSTLKIQPAKLEDSAVYLCASSLLGGPNEQFFGPGTRLTVL.